The 4 T cell receptor beta chains below were found in one sample sequenced in a study of T-cell memory formation after mild COVID-19. TCRdb fed the 5' RACE reads into MiXCR, producing one record per CDR3 protein. The sample comprises about 610,000 distinct CDR3 sequences, roughly 17% of which are singletons, and roughly 7.8% rests with the top ten. The specimen sequenced was PBMCs or a T cell subset sorted from them (not recorded which). The receptors were sampled from an adult woman who had mild COVID-19 (a few samples of this study predate the infection). Cell type and time point are not known.

This chain connects TRBV20-1 to TRBJ1-5; 8 bases match TRBD1. V lost 6 bases and J lost 5; bases outside the gene matches: 15. The CDR3 is 16 residues long. Germline V gives CDR1 DFQATT, CDR2 SNEGSKA (reference sequence). This CDR3 is CSARRTGRGPDQPQHF. CDR3 in DNA: TGCAGTGCAAGACGGACAGGGAGGGGGCCCGATCAGCCCCAGCATTTT.

The CDR3 sequence: CAWSGGLAAYEQYF. The CDR3 DNA is TGTGCCTGGAGTGGGGGACTAGCGGCCTACGAGCAGTACTTC. The chain is built from TRBV30 and TRBJ2-7, with 11 bases lining up with TRBD2. The V gene's germline CDR1 is GTSNPN and CDR2 SVGIG (reference sequence). The trim removed 1 base at V and 2 bases at J, leaving 1 base unmatched. The CDR3 sequence is 14 residues long.

This clonotype has a handful of counts. V usage is TRBV6-5 and J usage is TRBJ1-2, with D possibly TRBD1 on 6 matching bases. CDR3 length: 14 residues. CDR1 is MNHEY, CDR2 SVGAGI, per germline. Trimming took 5 bases from V and 2 from J, leaving 12 bases between them. The CDR3 bases are TGTGCCAGCAGTCCCCGGGGGGCGAACTATGGCTACACCTTC. It is translated as CASSPRGANYGYTF.

The chain employs TRBV11-3 and TRBJ2-1; 11 nucleotides agree with TRBD2. With V trimmed by 5 bases and J by 8 bases, 11 bases remained unmatched. Germline values: CDR1 SGHNT, CDR2 YENEEA. This CDR3 has 16 amino acids. The chain's CDR3 is CASSGIAGGPFDEQFF. The CDR3 coding sequence is TGTGCCAGCAGCGGAATAGCGGGAGGGCCCTTTGATGAGCAGTTCTTC.